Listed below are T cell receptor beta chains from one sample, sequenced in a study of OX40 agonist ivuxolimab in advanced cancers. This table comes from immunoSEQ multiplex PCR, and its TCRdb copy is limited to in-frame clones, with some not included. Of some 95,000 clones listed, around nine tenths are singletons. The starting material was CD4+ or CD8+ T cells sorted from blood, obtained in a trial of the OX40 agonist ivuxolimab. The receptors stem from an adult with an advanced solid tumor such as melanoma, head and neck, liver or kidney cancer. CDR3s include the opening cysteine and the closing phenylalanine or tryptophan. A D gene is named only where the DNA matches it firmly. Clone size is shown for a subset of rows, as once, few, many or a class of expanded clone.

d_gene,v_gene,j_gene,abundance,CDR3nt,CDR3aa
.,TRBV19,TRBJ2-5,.,TGTGCCAGTAGCCGGGGCTCGTTGGGGACCCAGTACTTC,CASSRGSLGTQYF
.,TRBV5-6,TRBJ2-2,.,TGTGCCAGCAGCTCAGACCCAAACACCGGGGAGCTGTTTTTT,CASSSDPNTGELFF
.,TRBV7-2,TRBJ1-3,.,TGTGCCAGCAGCTTAAGAAACACCATATATTTT,CASSLRNTIYF
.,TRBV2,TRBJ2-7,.,TGTGCCAGCAACCGGGACTCCCCCATTACCTACGAGCAGTACTTC,CASNRDSPITYEQYF
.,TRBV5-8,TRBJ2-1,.,TGTGCCAGCAGCTCCCCGGGCCCCTCCTACAATGAGCAGTTCTTC,CASSSPGPSYNEQFF
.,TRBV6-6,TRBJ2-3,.,TGTGCCAGCAGTCCAGGACAACCGGATACGCAGTATTTT,CASSPGQPDTQYF
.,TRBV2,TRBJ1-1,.,TGTGCCAGCATGGAGCAGGAGAACACTGAAGCTTTCTTT,CASMEQENTEAFF
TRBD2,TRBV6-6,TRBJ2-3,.,TGTGCCAGCAGAAACGGGGGGAAGAGGGATACGCAGTATTTT,CASRNGGKRDTQYF
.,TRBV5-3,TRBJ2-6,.,TGTGCCAGAAGCCCGGGACACTCTGGGGCCAACGTCCTGACTTTC,CARSPGHSGANVLTF
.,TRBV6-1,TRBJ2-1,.,TGTGCCAGCAGTGGTTTTGAGCAGTTCTTC,CASSGFEQFF
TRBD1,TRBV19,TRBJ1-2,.,TGTGCCAGTAGAACCTCAGGGGGCCCTAACTATGGCTACACCTTC,CASRTSGGPNYGYTF
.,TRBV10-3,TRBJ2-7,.,TGTGCCAGCGGCGAAACCGGGAAGAGGGGAACCTACGAGCAGTACTTC,CASGETGKRGTYEQYF
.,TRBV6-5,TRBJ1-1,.,TGTGCCAGCAGTTACCAGTCTCGGGACACTGAAGCTTTCTTT,CASSYQSRDTEAFF
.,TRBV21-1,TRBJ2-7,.,TGTGCCAGGGGACGGGAACCGGGACTAGCGGGGGCAATCCTCTACGAGCAGTACTTC,CARGREPGLAGAILYEQYF
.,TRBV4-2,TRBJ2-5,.,TGTGCCAGCAGCCCCGCTCCGGGAAGCCAAGAGACCCAGTACTTC,CASSPAPGSQETQYF
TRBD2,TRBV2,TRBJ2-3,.,TGTGCCACCAAGTGGGGGGGAAATACAGATACGCAGTATTTT,CATKWGGNTDTQYF
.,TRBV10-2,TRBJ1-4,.,TGCGCCAGCGGGCGGGGGCAGTATGAAAAACTGTTTTTT,CASGRGQYEKLFF
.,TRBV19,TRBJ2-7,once,TGTGCCAGTAGTATAGCGGGGAACCCGGGGGAGCAGTACTTC,CASSIAGNPGEQYF
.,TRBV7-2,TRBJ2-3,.,TGTGCCAGCAGATTGATCCTAGATACGCAGTATTTT,CASRLILDTQYF
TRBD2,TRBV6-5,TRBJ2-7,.,TGTGCCAGCAGACCCCCGGGAGGCTACGAGCAGTACTTC,CASRPPGGYEQYF
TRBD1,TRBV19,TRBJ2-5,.,TGTGCCAGTAGTATTAACAGGGGGCCCAACCCAGAGACCCAGTACTTC,CASSINRGPNPETQYF
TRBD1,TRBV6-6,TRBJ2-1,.,TGTGCCAGCAGTAGGGACAGGGGCAGTAATGAGCAGTTCTTC,CASSRDRGSNEQFF
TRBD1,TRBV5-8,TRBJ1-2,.,TGTGCCAGCAGTCGGGGTCAGGAAGGGGGCGGCTACACCTTC,CASSRGQEGGGYTF
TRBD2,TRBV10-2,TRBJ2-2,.,TGCGCCAGCATTGGGGGGGCGAACACCGGGGAGCTGTTTTTT,CASIGGANTGELFF
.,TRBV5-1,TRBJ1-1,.,TGCGCCAGCAGCTTGGAGGGGCTTGCGGCAGTCACCTATAACACTGAAGCTTTCTTT,CASSLEGLAAVTYNTEAFF
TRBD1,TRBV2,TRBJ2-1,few,TGTGCCAGCAGGTCAGACAGGGGGCATAACAATGAGCAGTTCTTC,CASRSDRGHNNEQFF
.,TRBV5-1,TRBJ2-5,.,TGCGCCAGCAGCTTACGGGGGTCAGAGACCCAGTACTTC,CASSLRGSETQYF
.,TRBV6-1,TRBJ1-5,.,TGTGCCAGCACTTCGGACACCCAGAATGGTCAGCCCCAGCATTTT,CASTSDTQNGQPQHF
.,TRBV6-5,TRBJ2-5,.,TGTGCCAGCAGTTGGTCCGGGGTGAAGGAGACCCAGTACTTC,CASSWSGVKETQYF
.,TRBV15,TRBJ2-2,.,TGTGCCACCAGTAGGGCCGTTGGATACACCGGGGAGCTGTTTTTT,CATSRAVGYTGELFF
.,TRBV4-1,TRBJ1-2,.,TGCGCCAGCAGCCTCCCCGGAGGGAAAAAGACCAATGGCTACACCTTC,CASSLPGGKKTNGYTF
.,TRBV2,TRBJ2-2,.,TGTGCCAGCAAGGTTGCAGGGAACACCGGGGAGCTGTTTTTT,CASKVAGNTGELFF
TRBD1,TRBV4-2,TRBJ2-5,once,TGTGCCAGCAGCCTCCTTGACAGGGGCTACCAAGAGACCCAGTACTTC,CASSLLDRGYQETQYF
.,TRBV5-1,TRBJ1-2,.,TGCGCCAGCAGCTTGGGCCCAGGGGATGGCTACACCTTC,CASSLGPGDGYTF
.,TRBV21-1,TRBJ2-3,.,TGTGCCAGCAGGGACAGAATAGTCATGCAAGATACGCAGTATTTT,CASRDRIVMQDTQYF
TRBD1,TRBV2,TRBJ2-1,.,TGTGCCAGCAATCTCGACAGGGGGGGAAGCAATGAGCAGTTCTTC,CASNLDRGGSNEQFF
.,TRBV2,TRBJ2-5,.,TGTGCCAGCAGTGCGTATGGGGGGTCGGAAGAGACCCAGTACTTC,CASSAYGGSEETQYF
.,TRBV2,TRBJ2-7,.,TGTGCCAGCGGGGGGAGGGGGGCCCGCGCCGAGCAGTACTTC,CASGGRGARAEQYF
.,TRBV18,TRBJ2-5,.,TGTGCCAGCTCACAGACTGGGGGGGCTCAAGAGACCCAGTACTTC,CASSQTGGAQETQYF
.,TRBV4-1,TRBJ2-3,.,TGCGCCAGCAATACGGACTCCGGGGGTTTAGCTCAGCAGTATTTT,CASNTDSGGLAQQYF
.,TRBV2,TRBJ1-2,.,TGTGCCAGCAGTGCAGCTAACTATGGCTACACCTTC,CASSAANYGYTF
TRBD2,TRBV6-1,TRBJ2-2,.,TGTGCCAGCACAAGTGGGGGGGGAACCGGGGAGCTGTTTTTT,CASTSGGGTGELFF
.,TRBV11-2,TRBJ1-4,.,TGTGCCAGCAGCTTAGGTTCTGGGAGTAATGAAAAACTGTTTTTT,CASSLGSGSNEKLFF
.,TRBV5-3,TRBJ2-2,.,TGTGCCAGCAGCCTCTACACCGGGGAGCTGTTTTTT,CASSLYTGELFF
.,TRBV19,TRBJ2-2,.,TGTGCCAGTAGTAGGTTGTCTGTGGAGATTACGAACACCGGGGAGCTGTTTTTT,CASSRLSVEITNTGELFF
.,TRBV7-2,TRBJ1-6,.,TGTGCCAGCAGCTCCGTGGGTTCACCCCTCCACTTT,CASSSVGSPLHF
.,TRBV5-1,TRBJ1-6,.,TGCGCCAGCAGCCGAACCGGGACGCAAAATTCACCCCTCCACTTT,CASSRTGTQNSPLHF
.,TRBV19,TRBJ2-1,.,TGTGCCAGTAGTACCACGACTAGTCCCTACAATGAGCAGTTCTTC,CASSTTTSPYNEQFF
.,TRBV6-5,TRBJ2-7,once,TGTGCCAGCAGTTACTCGAGAGCAGCAACCTACGAGCAGTACTTC,CASSYSRAATYEQYF
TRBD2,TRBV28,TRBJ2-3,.,TGTGCCAGCAGTTCCGGGGGGGTGGGAGATACGCAGTATTTT,CASSSGGVGDTQYF
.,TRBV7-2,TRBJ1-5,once,TGTGCCAGCAGCTTTGGGACACCACGGGGGCAGCCCCAGCATTTT,CASSFGTPRGQPQHF
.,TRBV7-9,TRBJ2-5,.,TGTGCCAGCAGCTTCCACCGGCAGGGCGTGGAGACCCAGTACTTC,CASSFHRQGVETQYF
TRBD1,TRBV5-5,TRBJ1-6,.,TGTGCCAGCAGCTCCGGACAGGGGGGAGGCTCACCCCTCCACTTT,CASSSGQGGGSPLHF
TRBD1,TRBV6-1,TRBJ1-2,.,TGTGCCAGCATCCTGCAGGGGGTACCCTATGGCTACACCTTC,CASILQGVPYGYTF
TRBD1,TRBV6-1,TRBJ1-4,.,TGTGCCACTCCAGGGGGCGGAAATGAAAAACTGTTTTTT,CATPGGGNEKLFF
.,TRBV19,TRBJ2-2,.,TGTGCCAGTAGTGGCGCAGGGCGGACCGGGGAGCTGTTTTTT,CASSGAGRTGELFF
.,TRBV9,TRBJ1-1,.,TGTGCCAGCAGCGTAGGGCCAAACACTGAAGCTTTCTTT,CASSVGPNTEAFF
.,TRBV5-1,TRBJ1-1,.,TGCGCCAGCAGCCAAGGGGGGACTGAAGCTTTCTTT,CASSQGGTEAFF
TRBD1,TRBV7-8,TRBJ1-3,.,TGTGCCAGCAGCTTAGCCCGACAGGGCCGCTCTGGAAACACCATATATTTT,CASSLARQGRSGNTIYF